The subject of this entry is one T cell receptor beta chain. Its antigen is unidentified. Profiled with immunoSEQ multiplex PCR; TCRdb holds only in-frame clones, not every one. This table holds about 110,000 clones, around nine tenths found once. The donors were in the roughly 120-subject validation cohort, distinct from the approximately 730-subject first cohort. This sample is part of a study of cytomegalovirus exposure and HLA in healthy donors. Overall study results and limits: One later analysis, an examination of the 100 to 150 validation repertoires, found that first-cohort TCR clusters tended to co-occur in them. Most sequenced TCRs were rare (though some public TCRs occurred in many donors). CMV antigen specificity of a few CMV-associated chains was confirmed in vitro.

CDR3 length equals 15 residues. V dropped 6 bases and J dropped 6; count of bases not matched to a gene: 9. CDR1 is SGHRS, CDR2 YFSETQ, per germline. This receptor was identified in a woman younger than 30 in good health and CMV-seronegative. The sequenced sample consisted of PBMCs. This rearrangement joins TRBV5-1 to TRBJ2-3; 11 positions agree with TRBD2. CDR3 in DNA: TGCGCCAGCACCGCCCTAGCGGGAGGTTGGGATACGCAGTATTTT. This encodes CASTALAGGWDTQYF.